A selection of T cell receptor beta chains follows, all from one sample in a study of blood T cell repertoires in COVID-19. TCRdb keeps only in-frame clones here, not all; method: immunoSEQ multiplex PCR. The repertoire has 250,000 to 350,000 clones, roughly 87% of them found once; the top ten carry roughly 2%. What was sequenced was peripheral blood. Receptors originate from a woman aged 50 to 60 who had recovered from COVID-19. Each CDR3 is given without its conserved first and last residue.

V gene	J gene	CDR3 protein
TRBV7-9	TRBJ2-7	ASSLVGVTYEQY
TRBV28	TRBJ2-1	ASSVYNEQF
TRBV7-7	TRBJ2-7	ASSPGLAGGGSEQY
TRBV6-5	TRBJ1-3	ASRQTGAAGNTIY
TRBV9	TRBJ1-1	ASSSHAGYNTEAF
TRBV6-5	TRBJ2-1	ASSYWRNNEQF
TRBV10-3	TRBJ1-3	AISRGSSGNTIY
TRBV5-1	TRBJ2-5	ASTAAAGGPETQY
TRBV7-9	TRBJ1-4	ASSLGDREDEKLF
TRBV28	TRBJ2-3	ASSFTPSGMSGTQY
TRBV5-1	TRBJ2-7	ASRPGQSSTYEQY
TRBV5-6	TRBJ2-7	ASSFIAGGHHYEQY
TRBV6-4	TRBJ2-1	ASSVKTSGRGYNEQF
TRBV21-1	TRBJ1-3	ASSAPGRTGDGNTIY
TRBV7-2	TRBJ1-5	ASSLIDNQPQH
TRBV5-1	TRBJ2-7	ASSYGQGGLLEQY